The 14 T cell receptor beta chains listed next were all sequenced from one sample in a study of technical replicates of blood from a few donors. Generated by immunoSEQ multiplex PCR, the TCRdb table keeps only in-frame clones and is missing some. This table holds roughly 15,000 clones, around 87% found once. The sequenced sample was PBMCs. These receptors were obtained from a human donor in good health.

V usage is TRBV28 and J usage is TRBJ2-7, with TRBD2 matching 9 bases. After removal of 4 bases from V and 2 bases from J, the junction contained 9 bases not matched to a gene. This CDR3 region has 16 residues. From germline, CDR1 is MDHEN and CDR2 SYDVKM. The chain's CDR3 is CASSYDSGSPAYEQYF. As DNA, the CDR3 is TGTGCCAGCAGTTATGATAGCGGGAGCCCCGCCTACGAGCAGTACTTC.

This chain connects TRBV5-1 to TRBJ2-3; 13 bases align to TRBD2. The CDR3 contains 16 residues. V trimming: 3 bases; J trimming: 5 bases; junction bases outside the gene matches: 6. Germline V gives CDR1 SGHRS, CDR2 YFSETQ. The CDR3 protein is CASSSGLAGRKDTQYF. The CDR3, as DNA: TGCGCCAGCAGCTCGGGACTAGCGGGACGAAAAGATACGCAGTATTTT.

The V gene is TRBV28, the J gene TRBJ2-5; TRBD1 agrees at 7 bases. Germline CDR1 reads MDHEN; CDR2 reads SYDVKM. With V trimmed by 6 bases and J by 4 bases, 8 bases remained unmatched. The CDR3 has 14 amino acids. The CDR3 nucleotides are TGTGCCAGCAGAAGCGACAGGGTAGGAGAGACCCAGTACTTC. Its translation: CASRSDRVGETQYF.

The chain is built from TRBV5-1 and TRBJ2-1, with 8 bases that match TRBD1. Germline loops: CDR1 SGHRS, CDR2 YFSETQ. Trimming took 0 bases from V and 9 from J; bases not matched to a gene: 8. This CDR3 region has 15 residues. The chain's CDR3 is CASSLAGGASGEQFF. The CDR3 DNA reads as TGCGCCAGCAGCTTGGCAGGGGGCGCTTCCGGTGAGCAGTTCTTC.

This clone was seen a single time. The chain has TRBV5-1 and TRBJ2-7; 11 bases match TRBD1. The germline V gene has CDR1 SGHRS and CDR2 YFSETQ. CDR3 length: 14 amino acids. The junction had 6 bases not matched to a gene; V was cut back by 7 bases and J by 3 bases. The CDR3, as DNA: TGCGCCAGCGGCCGGGACAGGGGGTTCTACGAGCAGTACTTC. This sequence encodes CASGRDRGFYEQYF.

The V gene is TRBV6-1, the J gene TRBJ1-4; TRBD1 agrees at 9 bases. V lost 6 bases to trimming and J lost 8 bases; unmatched junction nucleotides: 7. This CDR3 region has 14 residues. The germline CDR1 and CDR2 sequences are MNHNS and SASEGT. CDR3 protein: CASRKQGAQEKLFF. CDR3 DNA: TGTGCCAGCAGGAAACAGGGGGCGCAAGAAAAACTGTTTTTT.

The J gene is TRBJ1-5, the V gene TRBV27, with no clear D. The ends were cut back, 3 bases at V and 0 bases at J, with 6 bases in the middle. The CDR3 runs to 14 residues. Germline V gene data show CDR1 as MNHEY and CDR2 as SMNVEV (reference sequence). The CDR3: CASSFYSSNQPQHF. The CDR3 nucleotides are TGTGCCAGCAGTTTCTACAGTAGCAATCAGCCCCAGCATTTT.

This chain uses TRBV19 with TRBJ2-7, with 7 bases matching TRBD1. Per the germline V gene, CDR1 is LNHDA and CDR2 is SQIVND (reference sequence). The V gene end was trimmed by 6 bases and the J gene end by 2 bases; junction bases not matched to a gene: 4. This CDR3 comprises 13 residues. For the CDR3, the DNA is TGTGCCAGTAGCGACACAGGGGCCTACGAGCAGTACTTC. Protein product: CASSDTGAYEQYF.

The V and J genes are TRBV21-1 and TRBJ2-7; TRBD1, as called in the table, went unchecked against the DNA. TRBV21-1 is a pseudogene locus. The length of the CDR3 is 15 residues. The CDR3 loop reads CASSYDRVFVYEQYF. The CDR3 nucleotides are TGTGCCAGCAGCTACGACAGAGTGTTTGTCTACGAGCAGTACTTC.

J is TRBJ2-7 and V is TRBV2; 8 bases are a match to TRBD1. CDR3 length equals 16 residues. Trimming at V came to 0 bases and at J to 4 bases, leaving 8 bases not matched to a gene. CDR1 and CDR2 (germline): SNHLY, FYNNEI. CDR3 nucleotide sequence: TGTGCCAGCAGTGAAGCGCGTCGGCAGGGGGCTTACGAGCAGTACTTC. Its protein is CASSEARRQGAYEQYF.

The V call is TRBV4-2, the J call TRBJ2-7; D may be TRBD2 (6 bases). V was pared by 0 bases and J by 4 bases, with 10 bases between. The CDR3 extends over 14 amino acids. Germline V gene data show CDR1 as LGHNA and CDR2 as YNFKEQ. The CDR3 nucleotides are TGTGCCAGCAGCCAAGATGCGGGATCTTACGAGCAGTACTTC. It yields the protein CASSQDAGSYEQYF.

The gene calls are TRBV5-1 and TRBJ2-6, with 7 bases identical to TRBD1. Germline values: CDR1 SGHRS, CDR2 YFSETQ. V lost 9 bases and J lost 2; bases outside the gene matches: 5. The CDR3 runs to 14 residues. The CDR3 here is CATTGVAGANVLTF. The DNA of the CDR3 is TGCGCCACCACAGGGGTGGCTGGGGCCAACGTCCTGACTTTC. The full variable domain, rest sourced from reference TRBV5-1 and TRBJ2-6, is KAGVTQTPRYLIKTRGQQVTLSCSPISGHRSVSWYQQTPGQGLQFLFEYFSETQRNKGNFPGRFSGRQFSNSRSEMNVSTLELGDSALYLCATTGVAGANVLTFGAGSRLTVL.

The chain recombines TRBV30 with TRBJ1-3; 11 bases fit TRBD1. The germline V gene has CDR1 GTSNPN and CDR2 SVGIG (reference sequence). This CDR3 is 15 amino acids long. The trim removed 8 bases at V and 0 bases at J, leaving 6 bases unmatched. CDR3 DNA sequence: TGTGCCAGCGGACAGGGGGCCAGCTCTGGAAACACCATATATTTT. Protein product: CASGQGASSGNTIYF.

V usage is TRBV19 and J usage is TRBJ2-7; the match to TRBD2 covers 9 bases. Per the germline V gene, CDR1 is LNHDA and CDR2 is SQIVND (reference sequence). This CDR3 region has 15 residues. V lost 7 bases, J lost 4 bases, and 11 bases stayed unmatched. CDR3 region: CASTLGSSGTYEQYF. The CDR3 coding sequence is TGTGCCAGTACCCTGGGTTCTAGCGGGACGTACGAGCAGTACTTC. Supplemented by reference TRBV19 and TRBJ2-7, the full variable domain reads DGGITQSPKYLFRKEGQNVTLSCEQNLNHDAMYWYRQDPGQGLRLIYYSQIVNDFQKGDIAEGYSVSREKKESFPLTVTSAQKNPTAFYLCASTLGSSGTYEQYFGPGTRLTVT.